A single sample is the source of the 14 T cell receptor beta chains below, sequenced in a study of T-cell memory formation after mild COVID-19. TCRdb reanalysed the 5' RACE reads using MiXCR and keeps one entry per CDR3 protein. The sample lists about 260,000 distinct CDR3 sequences, 16% occurring once. The sequenced sample consisted of PBMCs or a T cell subset sorted from them (not recorded which). Every receptor here comes from a young man who had mild COVID-19 (a few samples of this study predate the infection). Cell type and time point are not known.

V and J are TRBV7-2 and TRBJ1-4; maybe TRBD1 (6 bases). CDR3 length: 14 residues. Trimming stripped 5 bases from V and 3 bases from J, with 10 bases between. Germline-derived CDR1 and CDR2 are SGHTA and FQGNSA. The CDR3 coding sequence is TGTGCCAGCAGCCCGGACAGACCTAATGAAAAACTGTTTTTT. Its translation is CASSPDRPNEKLFF.

The J gene is TRBJ2-7, the V gene TRBV28; tentatively, D is TRBD2 (6 bases). V shed 6 bases and J shed 4 bases, with 22 bases lying between them. Germline assignment: CDR1 MDHEN and CDR2 SYDVKM. CDR3 length equals 16 residues. The CDR3 DNA follows: TGTGCCAGCAGACCTTCCGGGACTTCCCTTACGTACGAGCAGTACGTC. It codes for CASRPSGTSLTYEQYV.

In this sample, this clonotype turned up a few times. CDR3 bases: TGTGCCAGCAGTTCTGATGTAGGGTTGGTAAATGAGCAGTTCTTC. Translating gives CASSSDVGLVNEQFF. The rearrangement joins TRBV7-3 to TRBJ2-1; D unresolved. The V gene lost 6 bases and the J gene lost 7 bases, with 19 bases spanning the gap. Germline lookup yields CDR1 SGHTA and CDR2 FQGTGA. This CDR3 spans 15 amino acids.

This clonotype was observed a handful of times. The chain combines TRBV9 with TRBJ1-6; D remains unclear. CDR1 and CDR2 from the germline V gene are SGDLS and YYNGEE. Trimming shortened V by 6 bases and J by 10 bases, and 11 bases separated the two germline ends. The CDR3 is made up of 12 amino acids. For the CDR3, the DNA is TGTGCCAGCACCTTGGAAGGGTCACCCCTCCACTTT. As protein: CASTLEGSPLHF.

The chain uses TRBV9 and TRBJ2-2, with 7 bases lining up with TRBD2. Germline trimming cut 8 bases from V and 7 bases from J; bases unmatched to any gene: 8. Per germline, CDR1 SGDLS and CDR2 YYNGEE. The CDR3 runs 13 residues. The CDR3 nucleotides are TGTGCCAGAAACTATGGGGAGGGCGGGGAGCTGTTTTTT. It specifies CARNYGEGGELFF.

The gene calls are TRBV9 and TRBJ2-1, with D tentatively TRBD1 (5 bases). Trimming cost V 0 bases and J 5 bases, with 12 bases left between them. The length of the CDR3 is 15 residues. Per the germline V gene, CDR1 is SGDLS and CDR2 is YYNGEE. This chain's CDR3 is CASSVGRQPNNEQFF. The CDR3 DNA is TGTGCCAGCAGCGTAGGTAGACAGCCTAACAATGAGCAGTTCTTC.

This clonotype was observed a few times. The chain employs TRBV24-1 and TRBJ2-2; no clear D. CDR3 length: 13 amino acids. V lost 5 bases and J 5 bases, leaving 8 bases between the germline ends. CDR1 and CDR2 (germline): KGHDR, SFDVKD. In DNA, the CDR3 is TGTGCCACCAGTGTCGACGGTACCGGGGAGCTGTTTTTT. This gives the protein CATSVDGTGELFF.

This clonotype was observed a handful of times. This chain connects TRBV6-6 to TRBJ1-6; no clear D gene. This CDR3 has 17 residues. Between the trimmed V and J ends, which lost 0 bases and 5 bases, there was a span of 14 bases. Germline V gene sequence: CDR1 MNHNY, CDR2 SVGAGI (reference sequence). CDR3 sequence: CASSYSLARDNNSPLHF. The CDR3 nucleotides are TGTGCCAGCAGTTACTCTTTAGCCCGGGATAATAATTCACCCCTCCACTTT.

The sample holds many counts of this clonotype. The DNA for the CDR3 is TGTGCCAGCAGTCTCGAGACAGGGGGACACCTCCACTTT. Its protein product is CASSLETGGHLHF. The chain recombines TRBV27 with TRBJ1-6; TRBD1 aligns across 9 bases. The J segment lost 15 bases and the V segment lost 5 bases, leaving 8 bases of the junction unmatched. The length of the CDR3 is 13 residues. Germline-derived CDR1 and CDR2 are MNHEY and SMNVEV (reference sequence).

This rearrangement joins TRBV24-1 to TRBJ2-2; TRBD1 might be the D (5 bases). The V end was cut by 6 bases, the J end by 6 bases, with 10 bases between. Germline V CDR1 and CDR2: KGHDR, SFDVKD. This CDR3 is 13 amino acids long. The CDR3 nucleotides are TGTGCCACCAGTCACCTGACAGCCGGGGAGCTGTTTTTT. It encodes CATSHLTAGELFF.

This clonotype was counted between two and nine times. CDR3 DNA: TGTGCCAGCAGCGTTGGTTTCGGCTATGGCTACACCTTC. This sequence encodes CASSVGFGYGYTF. The J gene is TRBJ1-2, the V gene TRBV9; D unresolved. Germline CDR1 is SGDLS and CDR2 is YYNGEE. Trimming took off 2 bases at V and 4 bases at J, with 9 bases between the two ends. This CDR3 is built from 13 residues.

The rearrangement joins TRBV7-8 to TRBJ2-7; D uncertain. V was trimmed by 4 bases and J by 0 bases, leaving 16 bases between them. There are 16 residues in the CDR3. Germline CDR1 reads SGHVS; CDR2 reads FQNEAQ. The CDR3 region is CASSYRNIGRSYEQYV. CDR3 in DNA: TGTGCCAGCAGCTACAGAAATATCGGGCGCTCCTACGAGCAGTACGTC.

The rearrangement uses TRBV19 and TRBJ1-2, with no clear D. The V and J ends lost 4 bases and 2 bases respectively, with 5 bases between them. Germline CDR1 reads LNHDA; CDR2 reads SQIVND (reference sequence). The CDR3 extends over 12 amino acids. The CDR3 DNA reads as TGTGCCAGTAGTAACCTAAACTATGGCTACACCTTC. Translation: CASSNLNYGYTF.

In its sample, this clonotype was seen a few times. V gene TRBV4-3 combines with J gene TRBJ1-1, with no clear D. Trimming took off 6 bases at V and 5 bases at J, with 16 bases between the two ends. The CDR3 is 14 residues long. Germline loops: CDR1 LGHNA, CDR2 YSLEER. CDR3 amino acids: CASSPTGYATEAFF. CDR3 sequence (DNA): TGCGCCAGCAGTCCCACGGGCTATGCAACTGAAGCTTTCTTT.